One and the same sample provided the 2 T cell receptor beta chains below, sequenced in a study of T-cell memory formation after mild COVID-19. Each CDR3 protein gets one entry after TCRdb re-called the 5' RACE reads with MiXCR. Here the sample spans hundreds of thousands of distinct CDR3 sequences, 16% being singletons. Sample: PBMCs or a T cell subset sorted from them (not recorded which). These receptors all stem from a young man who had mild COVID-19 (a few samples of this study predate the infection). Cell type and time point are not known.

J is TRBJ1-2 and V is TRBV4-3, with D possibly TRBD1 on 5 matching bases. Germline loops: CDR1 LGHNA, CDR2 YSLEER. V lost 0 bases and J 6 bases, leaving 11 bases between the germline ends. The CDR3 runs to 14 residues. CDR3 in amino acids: CASSQDSGIHGYTF. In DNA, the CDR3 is TGCGCCAGCAGCCAAGATTCAGGGATTCATGGCTACACCTTC.

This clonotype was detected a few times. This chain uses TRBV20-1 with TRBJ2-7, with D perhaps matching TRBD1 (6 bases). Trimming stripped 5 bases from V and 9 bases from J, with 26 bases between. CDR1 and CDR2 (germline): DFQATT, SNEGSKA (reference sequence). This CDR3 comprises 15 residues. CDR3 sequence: CSAPMFATGPGVQYV. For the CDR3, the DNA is TGCAGTGCTCCTATGTTTGCCACAGGGCCTGGGGTGCAGTACGTC.